The 5 T cell receptor beta chains given below trace back to one sample, sequenced in a study of blood T cell repertoires in COVID-19. The protocol was immunoSEQ multiplex PCR, while the TCRdb copy is restricted to in-frame clones and leaves out a portion. The table lists 120,000 or so clones, about four fifths of them singletons. The sample taken for sequencing was peripheral blood. The receptors were sampled from a woman in her 70s with acute or convalescent COVID-19.

The CDR3 nucleotides are TGCGCCAGCAGCCAAGACTGGGACAGGGCCCGGGGGCAGTACTTC. Its protein product is CASSQDWDRARGQYF. The chain links TRBV4-3 to TRBJ2-7; TRBD1 matches 9 bases. The CDR3 loop spans 15 amino acids. Germline trimming cut 0 bases from V and 9 bases from J; bases unmatched to any gene: 9. Per the germline V gene, CDR1 is LGHNA and CDR2 is YSLEER.

The chain employs TRBV10-2 and TRBJ1-3; the D gene is possibly TRBD1 (5 bases). The ends were cut back, 6 bases at V and 0 bases at J, with 12 bases in the middle. This CDR3 is built from 15 residues. Germline CDR1 WSHSY, CDR2 SAAADI. CDR3 bases: TGCGCCAGCAGAGGCCAGGGTCTCTCTGGAAACACCATATATTTT. This gives the protein CASRGQGLSGNTIYF.

The chain couples TRBV3-1 (or the pseudogene TRBV3-2) to TRBJ1-1, with D perhaps matching TRBD1 (6 bases). This CDR3 comprises 14 residues. Trimming shortened V by 2 bases and J by 4 bases, and 11 bases separated the two germline ends. Germline values: CDR1 LGHDT, CDR2 YNNKEL (reference sequence). DNA for the CDR3: TGTGCCAGCAGCCAAACGGCAGGGGTCACTGAAGCTTTCTTT. This codes for CASSQTAGVTEAFF.

This clone was counted between two and nine times. This chain connects TRBV3-1 (or the pseudogene TRBV3-2) to TRBJ2-5; the D is unclear. Germline V lookup: CDR1 LGHDT, CDR2 YNNKEL (reference sequence). The V gene lost 4 bases and the J gene lost 11 bases, with 17 bases spanning the gap. The CDR3 spans 13 residues. CDR3 sequence reads: CASSPWPLLLQYF. CDR3 DNA sequence: TGTGCCAGCAGCCCGTGGCCGCTTTTGTTACAGTACTTC.

The chain carries TRBV2 and TRBJ2-5; no reliable D call. Between the trimmed V and J ends, which lost 1 base and 6 bases, there was a span of 3 bases. The CDR3 covers 11 residues. Germline V CDR1 and CDR2: SNHLY, FYNNEI. As DNA, the CDR3 is TGTGCCAGCAGTGAAGATAAGACCCAGTACTTC. Its translation: CASSEDKTQYF.